The sequence of this TCR beta chain was determined in a study of blood T cells in healthy people across ages. The second PCR ran about 6 to 12 cycles with a sample-barcoded 5' primer and J-beta primers. TCRdb fed the 5' RACE reads into MiXCR, producing one record per CDR3 protein. The table has more than 800,000 distinct CDR3 sequences, 45% seen once. Of note for this clonotype: The germline gene is not matched at one end of the junction; a read error may be the cause.

This CDR3 is 15 amino acids long. CDR1 and CDR2 (germline): LNHNV, YYDKDF (reference sequence). V and J are TRBV15 and TRBJ2-1; 8 bases fit TRBD1. Material: blood. This receptor was identified in a woman aged 60-70 years in good health. CDR3 region: CAASRDGQGLNEQFF. In nucleotides, the CDR3 is TGTGCCGCCAGCAGAGACGGACAGGGACTCAATGAGCAGTTCTTC.